The 21 T cell receptor beta chains below were found in one sample sequenced in a study of T cell responses to AZD1222 COVID-19 vaccine. Measured with immunoSEQ multiplex PCR; TCRdb has only the in-frame clones, and not every one. The repertoire includes some 120,000 clones, roughly 88% of them detected once, and over 8.5% sits in the top ten. The sample consisted of peripheral blood, taken on day 0 of AZD1222 vaccination. The receptors shown here come from an adult in good health.

The V and J genes are TRBV29-1 and TRBJ2-7; TRBD1 agrees at 7 bases. This CDR3 has 16 residues. Germline V lookup: CDR1 SQVTM, CDR2 ANQGSEA. V lost 4 bases to trimming and J lost 3 bases; unmatched junction nucleotides: 15. The CDR3 protein is CSVATDLRTGLYEQYF. Written as DNA, the CDR3 is TGCAGCGTTGCTACAGACCTGAGGACAGGCCTCTACGAGCAGTACTTC.

V and J are TRBV6-5 and TRBJ1-2; a weak D match, TRBD1 (5 bases). Germline CDR1 and CDR2: MNHEY and SVGAGI. CDR3 length: 14 amino acids. The V and J ends lost 5 bases and 7 bases respectively, with 17 bases between them. CDR3 residues: CASSLAGQGVGYTF. The CDR3 region has the DNA TGTGCCAGCAGTCTAGCGGGCCAAGGGGTTGGCTACACCTTC.

V gene TRBV30 combines with J gene TRBJ2-2; maybe TRBD2 (5 bases). The V gene lost 3 bases and the J gene lost 0 bases, with 14 bases spanning the gap. This CDR3 spans 16 amino acids. CDR1 is GTSNPN and CDR2 is SVGIG in the germline V gene (reference sequence). The CDR3 loop is CAWRLKGGANTGELFF. DNA of the CDR3: TGTGCCTGGAGACTCAAAGGAGGCGCGAACACCGGGGAGCTGTTTTTT. The full variable domain, its missing parts supplied by reference TRBV30 and TRBJ2-2, is SQTIHQWPATLVQPVGSPLSLECTVEGTSNPNLYWYRQAAGRGLQLLFYSVGIGQISSEVPQNLSASRPQDRQFILSSKKLLLSDSGFYLCAWRLKGGANTGELFFGEGSRLTVL.

Written as DNA, the CDR3 is TGTGCCAGCAGCTTGGAAAGCGCTGCGAACACTGAAGCTTTCTTT. Its translation is CASSLESAANTEAFF. The chain is built from TRBV5-4 and TRBJ1-1, with D unresolved. CDR1 is SGHNT and CDR2 is YYREEE in the germline V gene (reference sequence). The CDR3 covers 15 residues. Trimming cost V 0 bases and J 1 base, with 10 bases left between them.

As DNA, the CDR3 is TGTGCCAGCAGCGTAGGACTCTCCCATTCCTACAATGAGCAGTTCTTC. It codes for CASSVGLSHSYNEQFF. The chain joins TRBV9 to TRBJ2-1, with no clear D. The germline V gene has CDR1 SGDLS and CDR2 YYNGEE. Trimming removed 0 bases at V and 1 base at J, with 11 bases between. This CDR3 has 16 amino acids.

CDR3 DNA sequence: TGTGCCAGCAGCCAAGATTGGACAGGGCCATCCAGCGGCTACACCTTC. Translation: CASSQDWTGPSSGYTF. The chain carries TRBV4-2 and TRBJ1-2; 8 nucleotides line up with TRBD1. The CDR3 runs 16 residues. V shed 0 bases and J 8 bases; nucleotides not matched to a gene: 11. CDR1 LGHNA and CDR2 YNFKEQ come from the germline V gene.

The rearrangement joins TRBV9 to TRBJ2-2; possibly TRBD1 or TRBD2 for D (5 bases each). This CDR3 has 14 amino acids. Germline V gene data show CDR1 as SGDLS and CDR2 as YYNGEE. Trimming left V 4 bases short and J 6 bases short, with 13 bases between. As DNA, the CDR3 is TGTGCCAGCAGCCGGGGACCGCCGGCCGGGGAGCTGTTTTTT. Amino acids: CASSRGPPAGELFF.

This chain uses TRBV6-5 with TRBJ2-7; D is unclear. This CDR3 contains 14 residues. V was shortened by 0 bases and J by 4 bases, with 10 bases between the two germline ends. Germline V gene data show CDR1 as MNHEY and CDR2 as SVGAGI. In nucleotides, the CDR3 is TGTGCCAGCAGTTACTCAGGGCATAATTACGAGCAGTACTTC. Its translation is CASSYSGHNYEQYF.

The gene calls are TRBV7-9 and TRBJ1-1; D possibly corresponds to TRBD1 (5 bases). This CDR3 is built from 16 residues. Trimming removed 5 bases at V and 1 base at J, with 17 bases between. CDR1 and CDR2 from the germline V gene are SEHNR and FQNEAQ (reference sequence). The CDR3 protein is CASSPRGQGQNTEAFF. CDR3 in DNA: TGTGCCAGCAGCCCGCGAGGGCAGGGCCAGAACACTGAAGCTTTCTTT. The variable domain in full, with the rest retrieved from reference TRBV7-9 and TRBJ1-1, is DTGVSQNPRHKITKRGQNVTFRCDPISEHNRLYWYRQTLGQGPEFLTYFQNEAQLEKSRLLSDRFSAERPKGSFSTLEIQRTEQGDSAMYLCASSPRGQGQNTEAFFGQGTRLTVV.

V is TRBV11-2 and J is TRBJ2-3, with 14 nucleotides matching TRBD2. CDR1 and CDR2 from the germline V gene are SGHAT and FQNNGV. J was trimmed by 1 base and V by 5 bases; bases with no gene match: 2. The CDR3 consists of 16 residues. The CDR3 nucleotides read TGTGCCAGCAGCCAGGGACTAGCGGGGGGCACAGATACGCAGTATTTT. Amino acids: CASSQGLAGGTDTQYF.

The V call is TRBV4-3, the J call TRBJ1-6; D not resolved. Trimming cost V 0 bases and J 9 bases, with 15 bases left between them. The CDR3 covers 16 residues. Looked up from germline, CDR1 is LGHNA and CDR2 is YSLEER. The CDR3 sequence: CASSQERARRSSPLHF. The CDR3 bases are TGCGCCAGCAGCCAAGAAAGGGCACGGAGGAGTTCACCCCTCCACTTT.

This clone was found once. The CDR3 DNA reads as TGCAGCGTTTACAGGGTTATGAATGGCTACACCTTC. It specifies CSVYRVMNGYTF. The rearrangement uses TRBV29-1 and TRBJ1-2; tentative D call: TRBD1 (6 bases). The CDR3 extends over 12 amino acids. Germline values: CDR1 SQVTM, CDR2 ANQGSEA. Trimming took 5 bases from V and 6 from J, leaving 13 bases between them. The full variable domain, its missing parts supplied by reference TRBV29-1 and TRBJ1-2, is SAVISQKPSRDICQRGTSLTIQCQVDSQVTMMFWYRQQPGQSLTLIATANQGSEATYESGFVIDKFPISRPNLTFSTLTVSNMSPEDSSIYLCSVYRVMNGYTFGSGTRLTVV.

V is TRBV18 and J is TRBJ2-5; TRBD1 agrees at 9 bases. Trimming cost V 3 bases and J 5 bases; bases outside gene matches: 4. The length of the CDR3 is 14 residues. The germline CDR1 and CDR2 sequences are KGHSH and LQKENI. CDR3 DNA sequence: TGTGCCAGCTCACCGGGACAGGGCAGGGAGACCCAGTACTTC. It translates to CASSPGQGRETQYF.

The V and J genes are TRBV3-1 (or the pseudogene TRBV3-2) and TRBJ1-2; 9 nucleotides match TRBD1. The V gene's germline CDR1 is LGHDT and CDR2 YNNKEL (reference sequence). With 4 bases clipped from V and 8 bases from J, the junction kept 17 bases outside the gene matches. The CDR3 is 17 residues long. CDR3 region: CASSLEGTGRGPMGYTF. The CDR3 DNA reads TGTGCCAGCAGCCTCGAAGGGACAGGGAGAGGTCCTATGGGCTACACCTTC.

The chain links TRBV10-3 to TRBJ2-7; TRBD2 aligns across 13 bases. The CDR3 has 16 residues. Germline CDR1 reads ENHRY; CDR2 reads SYGVKD. The ends lost 3 bases at V and 2 bases at J; junction bases unmatched: 4. The CDR3: CAISDRTSGSPYEQYF. The CDR3 coding sequence is TGTGCCATCAGTGACCGGACTAGCGGGAGCCCCTACGAGCAGTACTTC.

The CDR3 nucleotides are TGTGCCATCTCCTTTTTGGAGGGAATCGCTGGAAACACCATATATTTT. Translated: CAISFLEGIAGNTIYF. The chain has TRBV10-3 and TRBJ1-3; D is unclear. There are 16 residues in the CDR3. CDR1 and CDR2 from the germline V gene are ENHRY and SYGVKD. V lost 8 bases to trimming and J lost 2 bases, with 19 bases between them.

This clone appeared once. The chain employs TRBV18 and TRBJ2-1; a weak D match, TRBD2 (6 bases). The germline V gene has CDR1 KGHSH and CDR2 LQKENI. The CDR3 is 14 residues long. The V and J ends lost 6 bases and 4 bases respectively, with 13 bases between them. The CDR3 reads CASSRERVYNEQFF. For the CDR3, the DNA is TGTGCCAGCTCGAGGGAGCGGGTGTACAATGAGCAGTTCTTC. Based on the CDR3 plus reference TRBV18 and TRBJ2-1, the full variable domain is NAGVMQNPRHLVRRRGQEARLRCSPMKGHSHVYWYRQLPEEGLKFMVYLQKENIIDESGMPKERFSAEFPKEGPSILRIQQVVRGDSAAYFCASSRERVYNEQFFGPGTRLTVL.

This clone is a singleton in its sample. The rearrangement uses TRBV5-1 and TRBJ2-7, with D unclear. Germline assignment: CDR1 SGHRS and CDR2 YFSETQ. The CDR3 length is 11 residues. V dropped 0 bases and J dropped 5 bases, with 3 bases sitting between them. The CDR3 coding sequence is TGCGCCAGCAGCTTGGTTGACGAGCAGTACTTC. Its protein product is CASSLVDEQYF.

The V gene is TRBV10-3, the J gene TRBJ1-4; no reliable D call. CDR1 and CDR2 (germline): ENHRY, SYGVKD. V lost 7 bases and J 7 bases, leaving 13 bases between the germline ends. The CDR3 runs to 13 residues. CDR3 region: CAITAGGTEKLFF. CDR3 coding DNA: TGTGCCATCACCGCGGGTGGCACTGAAAAACTGTTTTTT.

This clone has just a few counts. The chain carries TRBV5-1 and TRBJ2-5; 9 bases align to TRBD2. This CDR3 is 16 amino acids long. The J segment lost 4 bases and the V segment lost 4 bases, leaving 11 bases of the junction unmatched. Germline V gives CDR1 SGHRS, CDR2 YFSETQ. The CDR3 region has the DNA TGCGCCAGCAGCCCACAGGGTGCGGGAGGGCCAGAGACCCAGTACTTC. This sequence encodes CASSPQGAGGPETQYF.

The chain joins TRBV15 to TRBJ2-2; 8 bases match TRBD1. In germline, CDR1 is LNHNV, CDR2 YYDKDF (reference sequence). V shed 0 bases, J shed 4 bases, and the junction held 4 bases outside the gene matches. The CDR3 is made up of 16 amino acids. The CDR3 DNA reads as TGTGCCACCAGCAGAGACAGGGGGCTTAGCACCGGGGAGCTGTTTTTT. Translated: CATSRDRGLSTGELFF.